The T cell receptor (beta chain) under discussion was sequenced for a study of blood T cell repertoires in COVID-19. Study-wide context: Samples representing acute and convalescent COVID-19 were sourced from the United States, Italy and Spain. In each case, the material was cDNA or gDNA derived from T cells, B-cell-depleted T cells, or PBMCs.

The CDR3 is 13 amino acids. Germline CDR1 and CDR2: MNHEY and SVGEGT. Trimming cost V 6 bases and J 4 bases; bases outside gene matches: 5. Assay used: immunoSEQ multiplex PCR; TCRdb lists only in-frame clones, some missing. The sample consists of around 250,000 clones, roughly 86% of them appearing once. Material: peripheral blood. The gene calls are TRBV6-2 or TRBV6-3 and TRBJ2-7; the match to TRBD1 covers 8 bases. This receptor was taken from a man younger than 35 with active or convalescent COVID-19. For the CDR3, the DNA is TGTGCCAGCAGCCTACAGGGGGGATACGAGCAGTACTTC. Its protein is CASSLQGGYEQYF.